Following are 2 T cell receptor beta chains from one sample sequenced in a study of shared clonotypes between healthy human individuals. Sequencing was performed with immunoSEQ multiplex PCR; in TCRdb, only in-frame clones are kept and a portion is missing. In the table there are roughly 2.5 million clones, just over 90% of which are singletons. The specimen was naive CD4+ T cells sorted from blood. Subset given: CD45RA+ positively selected. Source of these receptors: a man in his late teens or twenties in good health.

This clone is a singleton in its sample. Other nucleotide sequences from this sample produce the same CDR3. V is TRBV5-1 and J is TRBJ1-4; D is unresolved. The CDR3 is made up of 13 amino acids. Trimming took 0 bases from V and 6 from J, leaving 6 bases between them. The V gene's germline CDR1 is SGHRS and CDR2 YFSETQ. The CDR3 region has the DNA TGCGCCAGCAGCTTGGGGACGGATGAAAAACTGTTTTTT. This translates into CASSLGTDEKLFF.

The V call is TRBV5-4, the J call TRBJ2-4; either TRBD1 or TRBD2 may supply D (5 bases each). There are 17 residues in the CDR3. The germline V and J ends were trimmed by 4 bases and 9 bases, with 26 bases remaining between them. Germline V lookup: CDR1 SGHNT, CDR2 YYREEE (reference sequence). The CDR3 sequence is CASSPARTRDQGGIQYF. The CDR3 DNA sequence: TGTGCCAGCAGCCCGGCCCGAACCCGGGACCAGGGCGGCATTCAGTACTTC.